This TCR beta chain was identified in a study of CD8 T cells in ankylosing spondylitis. Findings of the study overall: There was a TCR beta motif, made of fewer than 10 highly homologous variants, that appeared characteristic of ankylosing spondylitis blood.

TCRdb itself ran the 5' RACE reads through MiXCR, one entry per CDR3 protein. The sample lists roughly 440,000 distinct CDR3 sequences, roughly 17% seen once, with approximately 1% in the top ten. This clonotype was found a few times. Its antigen remains unknown. The sequence was obtained from a male donor with ankylosing spondylitis. Sequenced material: blood, either unsorted or a sorted T cell fraction (not recorded which).

The CDR3 loop is CASSTGGQGYNEQFF. For the CDR3, the DNA is TGTGCCAGTAGTACCGGGGGACAGGGGTACAATGAGCAGTTCTTC. The V call is TRBV19, the J call TRBJ2-1; 10 bases map to TRBD1. This CDR3 contains 15 residues. Per the germline V gene, CDR1 is LNHDA and CDR2 is SQIVND (reference sequence). V dropped 4 bases and J dropped 4; count of bases not matched to a gene: 4. Together with reference TRBV19 and TRBJ2-1, the CDR3 gives the full variable domain: DGGITQSPKYLFRKEGQNVTLSCEQNLNHDAMYWYRQDPGQGLRLIYYSQIVNDFQKGDIAEGYSVSREKKESFPLTVTSAQKNPTAFYLCASSTGGQGYNEQFFGPGTRLTVL.